Following are 29 T cell receptor beta chains from one sample sequenced in a study of blood T cell repertoires in COVID-19. The table came from immunoSEQ multiplex PCR; TCRdb's copy has only in-frame clones and leaves some out. The sample includes tens of thousands of clones, 88% of them seen just once. Sequenced: peripheral blood. The receptors were gathered from a human donor in a cohort sampled during active COVID-19.

This clone showed up just once. This chain joins TRBV5-6 and TRBJ2-1; TRBD2 matches at 9 bases. Trimming took 0 bases from V and 2 from J; bases not matched to a gene: 6. The CDR3 is made up of 17 amino acids. Germline V gene sequence: CDR1 SGHDT, CDR2 YYEEEE. CDR3 region: CASSLAGGGVPYNEQFF. The CDR3 bases are TGTGCCAGCAGCTTGGCGGGCGGGGGGGTCCCCTACAATGAGCAGTTCTTC.

The CDR3 reads CSAPGLAGGSTDTQYF. CDR3 coding DNA: TGCAGCGCACCGGGACTAGCGGGGGGATCCACAGATACGCAGTATTTT. This chain uses TRBV29-1 with TRBJ2-3, with TRBD2 matching 15 bases. The V gene's germline CDR1 is SQVTM and CDR2 ANQGSEA. V lost 7 bases to trimming and J lost 2 bases; unmatched junction nucleotides: 7. This CDR3 comprises 16 residues.

This clone is medium-sized (0.01 to 0.1%). The chain uses TRBV20-1 and TRBJ1-2; tentatively, D is TRBD1 (5 bases). This CDR3 has 11 residues. The V end was cut by 6 bases, the J end by 6 bases, with 11 bases between. Germline V lookup: CDR1 DFQATT, CDR2 SNEGSKA (reference sequence). CDR3 sequence: CSAFRENGYTF. CDR3 nucleotide sequence: TGCAGTGCATTCAGGGAAAATGGCTACACCTTC.

This chain uses TRBV28 with TRBJ1-2; D remains ambiguous. The CDR3 is 10 residues long. Germline CDR1 and CDR2: MDHEN and SYDVKM. With 8 bases removed from V and 5 bases from J, the gap between germline ends came to 6 bases. CDR3 DNA sequence: TGTGCCAGCTTCAGTTATGGCTACACCTTC. Protein sequence: CASFSYGYTF.

The CDR3: CASSTVAGGGETQYF. The CDR3 DNA sequence: TGTGCCAGCAGCACAGTAGCGGGAGGTGGAGAGACCCAGTACTTC. The chain carries TRBV5-4 and TRBJ2-5; 10 bases are shared with TRBD2. V dropped 4 bases and J dropped 4; count of bases not matched to a gene: 7. The germline CDR1 and CDR2 sequences are SGHNT and YYREEE (reference sequence). There are 15 residues in the CDR3.

This chain links TRBV6-1 with TRBJ2-1; TRBD2 aligns across 12 bases. V was pared by 2 bases and J by 7 bases, with 3 bases of the junction left unmatched. The CDR3 has 15 residues. CDR1 is MNHNS, CDR2 SASEGT, per germline. The CDR3 here is CASSELAGGRNEQFF. The DNA for the CDR3 is TGTGCCAGCAGTGAACTAGCGGGAGGGAGGAATGAGCAGTTCTTC.

The gene calls are TRBV28 and TRBJ1-1, with a weak D call TRBD1 (6 bases). The V and J ends lost 7 bases and 8 bases respectively, with 14 bases between them. CDR1 is MDHEN and CDR2 is SYDVKM in the germline V gene. This CDR3 has 12 amino acids. CDR3 sequence: CASNVGTTEAFF. In DNA form, the CDR3 reads TGTGCCAGCAACGTAGGGACAACCGAAGCTTTCTTT.

CDR3 in DNA: TGTGCCAGCAGCCCAGAGATAAGGGGGCAAGGCTACACCTTC. As protein: CASSPEIRGQGYTF. V and J are TRBV9 and TRBJ1-2; 7 nucleotides match TRBD1. Unmatched junction bases numbered 11, after V lost 4 bases and J lost 8 bases. Germline CDR1 SGDLS, CDR2 YYNGEE. This CDR3 is built from 14 residues.

This sequence joins TRBV5-8 and TRBJ2-7; no reliable D call. The CDR3 runs 16 residues. V was pared by 3 bases and J by 2 bases, with 18 bases between. Germline-derived CDR1 and CDR2 are SGHTS and YDEGEE. For the CDR3, the DNA is TGTGCCAGCAGCTATACTATAGATGGCGCGACCTACGAGCAGTACTTC. Translating it yields CASSYTIDGATYEQYF.

This chain uses TRBV10-3 with TRBJ2-7; D is unclear. Looked up from germline, CDR1 is ENHRY and CDR2 is SYGVKD. The CDR3 is 11 residues long. The V gene lost 3 bases and the J gene lost 7 bases, with 7 bases spanning the gap. The CDR3 bases are TGTGCCATCAGTGACGTCAGTGAGCAGTACTTC. Translation gives CAISDVSEQYF.

This rearrangement joins TRBV11-3 to TRBJ2-7, with 12 bases matching TRBD1. From germline, CDR1 is SGHNT and CDR2 YENEEA. With 5 bases clipped from V and 6 bases from J, the junction kept 8 bases outside the gene matches. The CDR3 runs to 15 residues. DNA of the CDR3: TGTGCCAGCAGCCCCCGGGACAGGGGGCCTGGCGAGCAGTACTTC. Protein: CASSPRDRGPGEQYF.

The V and J genes are TRBV4-2 and TRBJ2-7, with D maybe TRBD2 (5 bases). V gave up 4 bases and J gave up 6 bases, with 13 bases separating them. Germline V lookup: CDR1 LGHNA, CDR2 YNFKEQ. The CDR3 totals 13 residues. Here the CDR3 reads CASSPQLGLEQYF. CDR3 DNA: TGTGCCAGCAGCCCGCAACTAGGACTCGAGCAGTACTTC.

The chain is built from TRBV4-2 and TRBJ2-3; TRBD1 might be the D (5 bases). The CDR3 extends over 16 amino acids. The germline V gene encodes CDR1 LGHNA and CDR2 YNFKEQ. V lost 1 base and J 1 base, leaving 12 bases between the germline ends. CDR3 loop: CASSQGGFTGTDTQYF. The DNA of the CDR3 is TGTGCCAGCAGCCAAGGGGGCTTTACGGGCACAGATACGCAGTATTTT.

The chain recombines TRBV15 with TRBJ2-5; 11 bases fit TRBD2. Germline CDR1 and CDR2: LNHNV and YYDKDF (reference sequence). The V gene end was trimmed by 5 bases and the J gene end by 4 bases; junction bases not matched to a gene: 12. The CDR3 consists of 17 residues. Here the CDR3 reads CATSPIAGGRTGETQYF. The CDR3 nucleotides are TGTGCCACCAGCCCCATAGCGGGAGGGCGTACCGGAGAGACCCAGTACTTC.

The V and J genes are TRBV5-1 and TRBJ1-2; D unresolved. There are 14 residues in the CDR3. V lost 0 bases, J lost 4 bases, and 10 bases lay in between. The germline CDR1 and CDR2 sequences are SGHRS and YFSETQ. The CDR3 nucleotides read TGCGCCAGCAGCTTGGATGATGTCGGCTATGGCTACACCTTC. Its translation: CASSLDDVGYGYTF.

About this clone: One end of the junction is discordant with germline, which a read error may explain. The chain combines TRBV30 with TRBJ1-5, with TRBD1 identical over 9 bases. The CDR3 length is 13 residues. Germline V lookup: CDR1 GTSNPN, CDR2 SVGIG (reference sequence). CDR3 amino acids: CAWTGESNQPQHF. CDR3 sequence (DNA): TGTGCTTGGACAGGGGAATCCAATCAGCCCCAGCATTTT.

This chain links TRBV5-1 with TRBJ2-5; 9 nucleotides line up with TRBD2. Germline V gives CDR1 SGHRS, CDR2 YFSETQ. With V trimmed by 7 bases and J by 3 bases, 16 bases remained unmatched. The CDR3 sequence is 17 residues long. The CDR3 reads CASETGGSGRGEETQYF. The DNA of the CDR3 is TGCGCCAGCGAAACGGGGGGTAGCGGGAGAGGAGAAGAGACCCAGTACTTC.

The chain combines TRBV3-1 (or the pseudogene TRBV3-2) with TRBJ2-1; 9 positions agree with TRBD2. Trimming took 4 bases from V and 7 from J; bases not matched to a gene: 8. CDR3 length: 15 residues. CDR1 and CDR2 from the germline V gene are LGHDT and YNNKEL (reference sequence). The CDR3 DNA is TGTGCCAGCAGCCTACTAGCGGGCACGGGGAATGAGCAGTTCTTC. Translation gives CASSLLAGTGNEQFF.

This clone was picked up one time. The genes are TRBV5-5 and TRBJ1-5; a weak D match, TRBD1 (6 bases). Trimming took 0 bases from V and 3 from J, leaving 13 bases between them. The CDR3 loop spans 16 amino acids. CDR1 SGHKS and CDR2 YYEKEE come from the germline V gene (reference sequence). CDR3 amino acids: CASSLGPQGYNQPQHF. The CDR3 DNA follows: TGTGCCAGCAGCTTGGGACCCCAGGGGTACAATCAGCCCCAGCATTTT.

The chain couples TRBV9 to TRBJ1-5; no clear D gene. The germline gives CDR1 SGDLS, CDR2 YYNGEE. The CDR3 has 15 residues. Trimming removed 6 bases at V and 0 bases at J, with 13 bases between. The CDR3 loop is CASITGGHSNQPQHF. The DNA for the CDR3 is TGTGCCAGCATTACGGGAGGTCATAGCAATCAGCCCCAGCATTTT.

The chain uses TRBV7-9 and TRBJ2-1, with D maybe TRBD2 (5 bases). The germline gives CDR1 SEHNR, CDR2 FQNEAQ (reference sequence). The CDR3 loop spans 12 amino acids. With 1 base removed from V and 8 bases from J, the gap between germline ends came to 6 bases. Here the CDR3 reads CASSLDGDEQFF. CDR3 nucleotide sequence: TGTGCCAGCAGCTTAGACGGGGATGAGCAGTTCTTC.

This clone was detected once. J is TRBJ2-5 and V is TRBV5-1; 9 bases are a match to TRBD1. CDR3 length: 15 residues. Per the germline V gene, CDR1 is SGHRS and CDR2 is YFSETQ. V was clipped by 4 bases and J by 5 bases; unmatched bases: 9. This chain's CDR3 is CASSPQTGGEETQYF. The CDR3 coding sequence is TGCGCCAGCAGCCCTCAGACAGGGGGAGAGGAGACCCAGTACTTC.

The rearrangement joins TRBV12-3 or TRBV12-4 to TRBJ2-7; perhaps TRBD2 as D (6 bases). The CDR3 is made up of 12 amino acids. Trimming left V 8 bases short and J 6 bases short, with 14 bases between. Here the CDR3 reads CASAGPLLEQYF. The CDR3, as DNA: TGTGCCAGCGCGGGACCCCTCCTCGAGCAGTACTTC.

The chain links TRBV10-2 to TRBJ2-3, with D perhaps TRBD2 (5 bases). Deletions cut 2 bases from V and 2 bases from J, with 11 bases between. CDR3 length equals 15 residues. Germline V gene sequence: CDR1 WSHSY, CDR2 SAAADI. The CDR3 region has the DNA TGCGCCAGCAGTGAGAACGGGATCCCCACAGATACGCAGTATTTT. Translating gives CASSENGIPTDTQYF.

This chain uses TRBV18 with TRBJ2-7; TRBD1 might be the D (6 bases). Trimming took 3 bases from V and 2 from J, leaving 14 bases between them. Germline CDR1 is KGHSH and CDR2 is LQKENI. The CDR3 is 15 residues long. The CDR3 spells CASSPPQGSAYEQYF. CDR3 sequence (DNA): TGTGCCAGCTCACCCCCCCAGGGGAGTGCCTACGAGCAGTACTTC. The full variable domain, rest sourced from reference TRBV18 and TRBJ2-7, is NAGVMQNPRHLVRRRGQEARLRCSPMKGHSHVYWYRQLPEEGLKFMVYLQKENIIDESGMPKERFSAEFPKEGPSILRIQQVVRGDSAAYFCASSPPQGSAYEQYFGPGTRLTVT.

This clone was counted only a few times. The rearrangement joins TRBV5-4 to TRBJ2-2, with TRBD2 identical over 10 bases. Germline V gives CDR1 SGHNT, CDR2 YYREEE (reference sequence). With V trimmed by 4 bases and J by 1 base, 1 base remained unmatched. This CDR3 is 15 amino acids long. The CDR3 region is CASSIAGGNTGELFF. The DNA of the CDR3 is TGTGCCAGCAGCATAGCGGGAGGGAACACCGGGGAGCTGTTTTTT.

This clone showed up just once. The chain joins TRBV15 to TRBJ2-7; TRBD2 matches 9 bases. With V trimmed by 1 base and J by 4 bases, 11 bases remained unmatched. Germline CDR1 is LNHNV and CDR2 is YYDKDF (reference sequence). This CDR3 is built from 17 residues. The CDR3 DNA sequence: TGTGCCACCAGCAGAGGAGTTTTAGCGGGGGAGATTTACGAGCAGTACTTC. Amino acids: CATSRGVLAGEIYEQYF.

This clone is a singleton in its sample. The chain has TRBV25-1 and TRBJ1-2, with D possibly being TRBD1 (5 bases). Trimming removed 3 bases at V and 6 bases at J, with 8 bases between. Germline-derived CDR1 and CDR2 are MGHDK and SYGVNS. CDR3 length: 12 residues. The DNA for the CDR3 is TGTGCCAGCAGTGAGGGGGGGAATGGCTACACCTTC. It codes for CASSEGGNGYTF.

The gene calls are TRBV10-1 and TRBJ2-1, with 9 nucleotides matching TRBD2. Germline V gene data show CDR1 as WNHNN and CDR2 as SYGVQD (reference sequence). V dropped 0 bases and J dropped 6; count of bases not matched to a gene: 6. The length of the CDR3 is 16 residues. The CDR3: CASSESVLREGNEQFF. The CDR3 DNA sequence: TGCGCCAGCAGTGAGTCAGTATTGCGGGAGGGCAATGAGCAGTTCTTC.